This T cell receptor beta chain is drawn from a study of blood T cells in healthy people across ages. A J-beta primer mix and a sample-barcoded 5' primer were used in a second PCR of about 7 to 12 cycles. TCRdb redid the calling of the 5' RACE reads with MiXCR, one entry per CDR3 protein. Of 580,000 or so distinct CDR3 sequences listed, more than 45% are singletons. This sequence was found in a man older than 75 in good health. The sequenced sample consisted of blood.

Here the CDR3 DNA reads TGTGCCAGCCACAGGGCCCCCAATGAGCAGTTCTTC. It encodes CASHRAPNEQFF. V is TRBV2 and J is TRBJ2-1; TRBD1 might be the D (6 bases). Trimming took off 8 bases at V and 6 bases at J, with 11 bases between the two ends. The CDR3 spans 12 residues. CDR1 is SNHLY and CDR2 is FYNNEI in the germline V gene.